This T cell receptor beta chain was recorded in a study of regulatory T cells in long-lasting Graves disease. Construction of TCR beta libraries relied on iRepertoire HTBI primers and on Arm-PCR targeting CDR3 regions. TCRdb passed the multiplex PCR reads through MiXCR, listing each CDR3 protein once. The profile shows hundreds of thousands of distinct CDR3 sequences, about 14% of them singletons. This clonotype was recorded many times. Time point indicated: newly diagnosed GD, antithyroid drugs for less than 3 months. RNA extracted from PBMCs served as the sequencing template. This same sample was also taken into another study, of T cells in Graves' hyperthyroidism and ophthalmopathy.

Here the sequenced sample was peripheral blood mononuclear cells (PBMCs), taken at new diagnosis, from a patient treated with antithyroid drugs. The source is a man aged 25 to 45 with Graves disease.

The DNA for the CDR3 is TGTGCCAGCAGCTTAGGGGCCCGGGGCCGGCCCTACAATGAGCAGTTCTTC. Amino acids: CASSLGARGRPYNEQFF. V gene TRBV11-2 combines with J gene TRBJ2-1; D might be TRBD1 or TRBD2, each matching 5 bases. The germline gives CDR1 SGHAT, CDR2 FQNNGV. This CDR3 spans 17 amino acids. Trimming removed 1 base from V and 2 bases from J, with 15 bases in between.